These 12 T cell receptor beta chains came from one sample sequenced in a study of blood T cell repertoires in COVID-19. Clones were read by immunoSEQ multiplex PCR, and TCRdb kept only the in-frame ones, dropping some. The repertoire has 200,000 to 250,000 clones, approximately 80% of them found once; the top ten carry 6.5% to 9%. The specimen sequenced was PBMCs or T cells enriched from blood (not recorded which). These receptor sequences come from a woman aged 40 to 50 with acute COVID-19.

Note on this clone: The germline gene is not matched at one end of the junction; a read error may be the cause. Other DNA sequences in this sample translate to the same CDR3. V and J are TRBV28 and TRBJ1-2, with D perhaps matching TRBD1 (5 bases). Germline CDR1 is MDHEN and CDR2 is SYDVKM. The CDR3 runs 15 residues. The CDR3 DNA reads as TGTGCCAGTAGTTCCCCCCGGGGGGGTTCCTATGGCTACACCTTC. Amino acid sequence: CASSSPRGGSYGYTF.

To note about this clone: The same CDR3 can be traced to other DNA sequences in this sample. The rearrangement joins TRBV9 to TRBJ2-6, with 8 positions matching TRBD1. Germline V gene sequence: CDR1 SGDLS, CDR2 YYNGEE. This CDR3 spans 17 amino acids. V trimming: 0 bases; J trimming: 4 bases; junction bases outside the gene matches: 6. CDR3 sequence: CASSVGTGGLGANVLTF. For the CDR3, the DNA is TGTGCCAGCAGCGTAGGTACAGGGGGGCTCGGGGCCAACGTCCTGACTTTC.

The chain is built from TRBV30 and TRBJ2-3, with 9 bases lining up with TRBD2. CDR1 is GTSNPN, CDR2 SVGIG, per germline (reference sequence). The CDR3 runs 12 residues. The CDR3 coding sequence is TGTGCTGTTAGCGGGAGAGGCGATACGCAGTATTTT. Its translation: CAVSGRGDTQYF. The entire variable domain, with the rest obtained from reference TRBV30 and TRBJ2-3, is as follows: SQTIHQWPATLVQPVGSPLSLECTVEGTSNPNLYWYRQAAGRGLQLLFYSVGIGQISSEVPQNLSASRPQDRQFILSSKKLLLSDSGFYLCAVSGRGDTQYFGPGTRLTVL.

The DNA of the CDR3 is TGTGCCAGCTCACCAACCCCCACAACTAACTATGGCTACACCTTC. Translating gives CASSPTPTTNYGYTF. V gene TRBV18 combines with J gene TRBJ1-2; D gene ambiguous. Trimming cost V 2 bases and J 0 bases, with 10 bases left between them. CDR1 and CDR2 from the germline V gene are KGHSH and LQKENI. This CDR3 has 15 amino acids.

V gene TRBV7-9 combines with J gene TRBJ1-5; 7 bases are a match to TRBD1. Trimming removed 4 bases from V and 3 bases from J; junction bases left unmatched: 6. The CDR3 totals 15 residues. Germline-derived CDR1 and CDR2 are SEHNR and FQNEAQ (reference sequence). The CDR3 region is CASSSGTADNQPQHF. The CDR3 DNA follows: TGTGCCAGCAGCTCCGGGACAGCTGACAATCAGCCCCAGCATTTT. Variable domain in full (rest from reference TRBV7-9 and TRBJ1-5): DTGVSQNPRHKITKRGQNVTFRCDPISEHNRLYWYRQTLGQGPEFLTYFQNEAQLEKSRLLSDRFSAERPKGSFSTLEIQRTEQGDSAMYLCASSSGTADNQPQHFGDGTRLSIL.

V gene TRBV28 combines with J gene TRBJ1-5; no reliable D call. The CDR3 has 14 residues. The V gene's germline CDR1 is MDHEN and CDR2 SYDVKM. The V end was cut by 3 bases, the J end by 5 bases, with 11 bases between. CDR3 in amino acids: CASSFGRGDQPQHF. The DNA of the CDR3 is TGTGCCAGCAGTTTTGGGCGGGGTGATCAGCCCCAGCATTTT.

V usage is TRBV7-2 and J usage is TRBJ2-1, with 9 bases aligning to TRBD1. Germline loops: CDR1 SGHTA, CDR2 FQGNSA. There are 15 residues in the CDR3. J was trimmed by 5 bases and V by 2 bases; bases with no gene match: 4. The CDR3 region has the DNA TGTGCCAGCAGCTTACGGGGACAGGGCAACAATGAGCAGTTCTTC. Its translation: CASSLRGQGNNEQFF.

The chain uses TRBV12-5 and TRBJ1-2, with a weak D call TRBD1 (5 bases). The CDR3 runs 12 residues. Germline V gene data show CDR1 as LGHNT and CDR2 as FRNRAP. V was pared by 6 bases and J by 7 bases, with 12 bases between. CDR3 amino acids: CASGLGGIGYTF. The CDR3 region has the DNA TGTGCTAGTGGCCTGGGGGGGATTGGCTACACCTTC.

CDR3 residues: CASSKTPSDTEAFF. The CDR3 DNA sequence: TGTGCCAGCAGCAAGACACCTTCGGACACTGAAGCTTTCTTT. The chain uses TRBV11-3 and TRBJ1-1, with D unclear. The CDR3 has 14 amino acids. Trimming took 5 bases from V and 3 from J, leaving 13 bases between them. Germline loops: CDR1 SGHNT, CDR2 YENEEA.

This rearrangement joins TRBV11-2 to TRBJ2-1, with 9 bases fitting TRBD1. The CDR3 totals 15 residues. Trimming removed 5 bases from V and 3 bases from J; junction bases left unmatched: 5. The V gene's germline CDR1 is SGHAT and CDR2 FQNNGV. The CDR3 nucleotides are TGTGCCAGCAGCGTCACAGGGGGCCACTACAATGAGCAGTTCTTC. This translates into CASSVTGGHYNEQFF.

The V and J genes are TRBV9 and TRBJ2-7; TRBD1 matches 12 bases. The trim removed 4 bases at V and 5 bases at J, leaving 10 bases unmatched. The CDR3 sequence is 16 residues long. Germline V gene data show CDR1 as SGDLS and CDR2 as YYNGEE. The DNA for the CDR3 is TGTGCCAGCAGCCCTACCTGGGACAGGGGGCTCCACGAGCAGTACTTC. Protein: CASSPTWDRGLHEQYF.

This chain uses TRBV2 with TRBJ2-2, with TRBD1 matching over 8 bases. Germline CDR1 SNHLY, CDR2 FYNNEI. CDR3 length: 14 residues. Losses at the gene ends were 4 bases for V and 7 bases for J; bases not matched to a gene: 5. As DNA, the CDR3 is TGTGCCAGCAGTGGCAGGGGGCCGGTCGGGGAGCTGTTTTTT. The encoded protein is CASSGRGPVGELFF. Based on the CDR3 plus reference TRBV2 and TRBJ2-2, the full variable domain is EPEVTQTPSHQVTQMGQEVILRCVPISNHLYFYWYRQILGQKVEFLVSFYNNEISEKSEIFDDQFSVERPDGSNFTLKIRSTKLEDSAMYFCASSGRGPVGELFFGEGSRLTVL.